This is a list of T cell receptor beta chains from one sample in a study of PD-L1 blockade in urothelial cancer. Data came from immunoSEQ multiplex PCR; TCRdb stores just in-frame clones and leaves some out. The sample has around 46,000 clones; approximately 90% are singletons. The specimen was PBMCs, collected around atezolizumab (anti-PD-L1) treatment. The receptors derive from a man between 60 and 75 years old with urothelial cancer. The CDR3 runs from the conserved cysteine through the conserved F or W. Each record gives: V gene, clone size, D gene, J gene, CDR3 DNA, CDR3 protein. The D gene is left open where the match is weak. Clone size is stated in some rows and not others, as once, few, many or a class when expanded.

v_gene: TRBV5-6; abundance: -; d_gene: TRBD1; j_gene: TRBJ1-1; CDR3nt: TGTGCCAGCAGCCGGAGGACAGGGGGCATCTCGGAAGCTTTCTTT; CDR3aa: CASSRRTGGISEAFF
v_gene: TRBV5-1; abundance: -; d_gene: TRBD2; j_gene: TRBJ2-1; CDR3nt: TGCGCCAGCAGCTTTACTAGCGGGACCTACAATGAGCAGTTCTTC; CDR3aa: CASSFTSGTYNEQFF
v_gene: TRBV6-5; abundance: -; d_gene: TRBD1; j_gene: TRBJ1-4; CDR3nt: TGTGCCAGCAATACAGGGGGGGTTAATGAAAAACTGTTTTTT; CDR3aa: CASNTGGVNEKLFF
v_gene: TRBV18; abundance: -; d_gene: -; j_gene: TRBJ2-3; CDR3nt: TGTGCCAGCTCACCCCAGGGGATAAGCACAGATACGCAGTATTTT; CDR3aa: CASSPQGISTDTQYF
v_gene: TRBV9; abundance: -; d_gene: TRBD1; j_gene: TRBJ1-5; CDR3nt: TGTGCCAGCACCGGAGACAGGGGGCATGATCAGCCCCAGCATTTT; CDR3aa: CASTGDRGHDQPQHF
v_gene: TRBV5-1; abundance: -; d_gene: -; j_gene: TRBJ1-5; CDR3nt: TGCGCCAGCAGCTTACTCGGCAGGGATAGCAATCAGCCCCAGCATTTT; CDR3aa: CASSLLGRDSNQPQHF
v_gene: TRBV23-1; abundance: few; d_gene: -; j_gene: TRBJ2-2; CDR3nt: TGCGCCAGCAGTCAAACCGGGACTCCAGTTGATCCCGGGGAGCTGTTTTTT; CDR3aa: CASSQTGTPVDPGELFF
v_gene: TRBV6-1; abundance: once; d_gene: TRBD2; j_gene: TRBJ2-3; CDR3nt: TGTGCCAGCAGTGAGTTGGCTAGCGGGGCTCCTAGCACAGATACGCAGTATTTT; CDR3aa: CASSELASGAPSTDTQYF
v_gene: TRBV10-3; abundance: -; d_gene: -; j_gene: TRBJ1-1; CDR3nt: TGTGCCATCAGTGATCGGCAGGGGAACACTGAAGCTTTCTTT; CDR3aa: CAISDRQGNTEAFF
v_gene: TRBV27; abundance: once; d_gene: -; j_gene: TRBJ2-7; CDR3nt: TGTGCCAGCAGTTTAATATGGGGGCACTCCTACGAGCAGTACTTC; CDR3aa: CASSLIWGHSYEQYF
v_gene: TRBV29-1; abundance: few; d_gene: -; j_gene: TRBJ2-2; CDR3nt: TGCAGCGGACTCTCCGGGGAGCTGTTTTTT; CDR3aa: CSGLSGELFF
v_gene: TRBV19; abundance: -; d_gene: -; j_gene: TRBJ1-5; CDR3nt: TGTGCCAGTAGTGATCCAGGGCGTGAGCCCCAGCATTTT; CDR3aa: CASSDPGREPQHF
v_gene: TRBV29-1; abundance: -; d_gene: TRBD1; j_gene: TRBJ1-1; CDR3nt: TGCAGCGTTAAGACAGGGGAGTATAACACTGAAGCTTTCTTT; CDR3aa: CSVKTGEYNTEAFF
v_gene: TRBV5-1; abundance: -; d_gene: -; j_gene: TRBJ1-3; CDR3nt: TGCGCCAGCAGCTTGGTTCAGGGAGGGGGAAACACCATATATTTT; CDR3aa: CASSLVQGGGNTIYF
v_gene: TRBV30; abundance: -; d_gene: -; j_gene: TRBJ1-4; CDR3nt: TGTGCCTGGAGCCCCTCCGTCTCATCTATGGGGGGGGTGTTTTTT; CDR3aa: CAWSPSVSSMGGVFF
v_gene: TRBV6-1; abundance: -; d_gene: -; j_gene: TRBJ2-6; CDR3nt: TGTGCCAGCAGTGAACCAGGGGACTCTGGGGCCAACGTCCTGACTTTC; CDR3aa: CASSEPGDSGANVLTF
v_gene: TRBV6-5; abundance: -; d_gene: -; j_gene: TRBJ1-1; CDR3nt: TGTGCCAGCAGTTACGGTGGGCACTGGAACACTGAAGCTTTCTTT; CDR3aa: CASSYGGHWNTEAFF
v_gene: TRBV5-1; abundance: -; d_gene: -; j_gene: TRBJ2-2; CDR3nt: TGCGCCAGCAGCAAGGACACCGCGAACACCGGGGAGCTGTTTTTT; CDR3aa: CASSKDTANTGELFF
v_gene: TRBV9; abundance: once; d_gene: TRBD1; j_gene: TRBJ1-2; CDR3nt: TGTGCCAGCACGAAGGGACAGGAACTCTATGGCTACACCTTC; CDR3aa: CASTKGQELYGYTF
v_gene: TRBV5-1; abundance: once; d_gene: -; j_gene: TRBJ2-7; CDR3nt: TGCGCCAGCAGCTTTGGTGTGACAGGCACCTACGAGCAGTACTTC; CDR3aa: CASSFGVTGTYEQYF
v_gene: TRBV15; abundance: -; d_gene: -; j_gene: TRBJ1-4; CDR3nt: TGTGCCACCAGGCTGGGGCAGATTAATGAAAAACTGTTTTTT; CDR3aa: CATRLGQINEKLFF
v_gene: TRBV5-6; abundance: few; d_gene: TRBD1; j_gene: TRBJ2-1; CDR3nt: TGTGCCAGCAGGGACAGGGGGCGAAATGAGCAGTTCTTC; CDR3aa: CASRDRGRNEQFF
v_gene: TRBV5-1; abundance: -; d_gene: TRBD1; j_gene: TRBJ2-1; CDR3nt: TGCGCCAGCAGCTACCAGTCAGGGGGATACAATGAGCAGTTCTTC; CDR3aa: CASSYQSGGYNEQFF
v_gene: TRBV5-6; abundance: -; d_gene: TRBD2; j_gene: TRBJ2-3; CDR3nt: TGTGCCAGCAGCCCCGGACTAGTGGTAATCGCAGATACGCAGTATTTT; CDR3aa: CASSPGLVVIADTQYF
v_gene: TRBV7-9; abundance: few; d_gene: TRBD1; j_gene: TRBJ1-2; CDR3nt: TGTGCCAGCAGCTTAGCGGGAACAGGGGGCGATAACTATGGCTACACCTTC; CDR3aa: CASSLAGTGGDNYGYTF
v_gene: TRBV5-4; abundance: -; d_gene: -; j_gene: TRBJ2-6; CDR3nt: TGTGCCAGCAGCTTGAGGGGTGGGTCTGGGGCCAACGTCCTGACTTTC; CDR3aa: CASSLRGGSGANVLTF
v_gene: TRBV6-4; abundance: -; d_gene: -; j_gene: TRBJ1-5; CDR3nt: TGTGCCAGCAGCGGACATAGCAATCAGCCCCAGCATTTT; CDR3aa: CASSGHSNQPQHF
v_gene: TRBV7-2; abundance: -; d_gene: -; j_gene: TRBJ2-2; CDR3nt: TGTGCCAGCAGACCGAATTTTGGCCCCGGGGAGCTGTTTTTT; CDR3aa: CASRPNFGPGELFF
v_gene: TRBV5-6; abundance: few; d_gene: TRBD1; j_gene: TRBJ1-1; CDR3nt: TGTGCCAGCAGCTTGAAGGGGGCCGTGGCTGAAGCTTTCTTT; CDR3aa: CASSLKGAVAEAFF
v_gene: TRBV2; abundance: -; d_gene: -; j_gene: TRBJ2-1; CDR3nt: TGTGCCAGCACCGTGTACAATGAGCAGTTCTTC; CDR3aa: CASTVYNEQFF
v_gene: TRBV30; abundance: once; d_gene: TRBD2; j_gene: TRBJ2-5; CDR3nt: TGTGCCTGGAGTGGGGGGACTAGCGGGGGCCAAGAGACCCAGTACTTC; CDR3aa: CAWSGGTSGGQETQYF
v_gene: TRBV7-7; abundance: -; d_gene: -; j_gene: TRBJ2-5; CDR3nt: TGTGCCAGCAGCTCCGGGACTCTCCGAGAGACCCAGTACTTC; CDR3aa: CASSSGTLRETQYF